The 21 T cell receptor beta chains presented below share a single source sample, sequenced in a study of regulatory T cells in long-lasting Graves disease. Relying on iRepertoire HTBI primers and Arm-PCR of CDR3 regions, the team built TCR beta libraries. TCRdb reprocessed the multiplex PCR reads with MiXCR, giving one entry per CDR3 protein. The profile shows about 430,000 distinct CDR3 sequences, 15% of them singletons. As for time point: newly diagnosed GD, antithyroid drugs for less than 3 months. From RNA extracted from PBMCs, the TCR library was made. These data were likewise used in another study, on T cells in Graves' hyperthyroidism and ophthalmopathy.

Sequences were derived from peripheral blood mononuclear cells (PBMCs), sampled at new diagnosis, from a patient treated with antithyroid drugs. These receptors all stem from a woman in her 40s with Graves disease.

At least ten counts were recorded for this clonotype. This chain links TRBV28 with TRBJ2-7; the match to TRBD1 covers 7 bases. V lost 6 bases and J lost 3; bases outside the gene matches: 11. The CDR3 totals 15 residues. Germline V gives CDR1 MDHEN, CDR2 SYDVKM. CDR3 residues: CASSIHGTAHYEQYF. The CDR3 coding sequence is TGTGCCAGCAGCATCCACGGGACAGCTCACTACGAGCAGTACTTC.

This clonotype was seen repeatedly, ten times or more. The chain employs TRBV6-9 and TRBJ1-2, with 9 nucleotides matching TRBD1. CDR1 and CDR2 (germline): MNHGY, SVAAGI. This CDR3 comprises 15 residues. Trimming took 4 bases from V and 3 from J; bases not matched to a gene: 6. In DNA form, the CDR3 reads TGTGCCAGCAGTTCATTCGACAGGGGGTACTATGGCTACACCTTC. Translating gives CASSSFDRGYYGYTF.

This clonotype was found a few times. The rearrangement links TRBV28 to TRBJ1-4; TRBD1 matches at 7 bases. Germline-derived CDR1 and CDR2 are MDHEN and SYDVKM. The CDR3 runs 16 residues. V gave up 6 bases and J gave up 4 bases; unmatched junction bases: 11. The CDR3 is CASSPGQELINEKLFF. The CDR3 region has the DNA TGTGCCAGCAGCCCTGGACAGGAGCTCATTAATGAAAAACTGTTTTTT.

This clonotype was counted at least ten times. The rearrangement links TRBV5-1 to TRBJ2-1, with 14 bases fitting TRBD2. Germline V lookup: CDR1 SGHRS, CDR2 YFSETQ. This CDR3 region has 17 residues. V trimming: 6 bases; J trimming: 8 bases; junction bases outside the gene matches: 13. The CDR3 DNA is TGCGCCAGCACCGACAACCTAGGGACTAGCGGGAGCTATGAGCAGTTCTTC. It codes for CASTDNLGTSGSYEQFF.

This clonotype was counted many times. V is TRBV7-3 and J is TRBJ1-6, with a tentative D call TRBD1 (5 bases). The CDR3 has 16 residues. Germline loops: CDR1 SGHTA, CDR2 FQGTGA. Trimming left V 1 base short and J 5 bases short, with 12 bases between. CDR3 sequence reads: CASSLRAPGNNSPLHF. The CDR3 nucleotides are TGTGCCAGCAGCTTAAGGGCCCCAGGGAATAATTCACCCCTCCACTTT.

The V gene is TRBV11-2, the J gene TRBJ2-7, with 10 bases lining up with TRBD2. Trimming removed 0 bases from V and 3 bases from J; junction bases left unmatched: 5. CDR3 length: 16 amino acids. Germline CDR1 SGHAT, CDR2 FQNNGV. This CDR3 reads CASSLDWASGSYEQYF. Written as DNA, the CDR3 is TGTGCCAGCAGCTTAGATTGGGCTAGCGGGAGCTACGAGCAGTACTTC.

This clonotype has ten or more counts. The genes are TRBV24-1 and TRBJ2-5; D gene unclear. Near its end, the DNA agrees better with TRBJ2-1, so the J call may be wrong. The CDR3 has 15 amino acids. CDR1 is KGHDR, CDR2 SFDVKD, per germline. The CDR3 bases are TGTGCCACCAGTGATTTGGCCACGGGTATGGATGAGCAGTTCTTC. Translation gives CATSDLATGMDEQFF.

This clonotype was counted ten times or more. V usage is TRBV20-1 and J usage is TRBJ2-7; D possibly corresponds to TRBD2 (6 bases). Germline V CDR1 and CDR2: DFQATT, SNEGSKA (reference sequence). The V end was cut by 2 bases, the J end by 4 bases, with 18 bases between. The CDR3 loop spans 15 amino acids. The CDR3 loop is CSARSSEGPSYEQYF. The CDR3 region has the DNA TGCAGTGCTAGATCTAGCGAGGGCCCCTCTTACGAGCAGTACTTC.

The sample holds many counts of this clonotype. The chain is built from TRBV19 and TRBJ1-2; D is unclear. The CDR3 covers 16 residues. CDR1 is LNHDA, CDR2 SQIVND, per germline (reference sequence). The germline V and J ends were trimmed by 0 bases and 1 base, with 12 bases remaining between them. The CDR3 DNA sequence: TGTGCCAGTAGTATAGATGGTTCTGGGAATAACTATGGCTACACCTTC. Translated, it gives CASSIDGSGNNYGYTF.

This clonotype was seen at least ten times. V is TRBV5-1 and J is TRBJ2-5, with D hard to call. The V end was cut by 6 bases, the J end by 1 base, with 13 bases between. Looked up from germline, CDR1 is SGHRS and CDR2 is YFSETQ. CDR3 length: 14 amino acids. The CDR3: CASTPGTTQETQYF. CDR3 DNA: TGCGCCAGCACCCCCGGCACCACCCAAGAGACCCAGTACTTC.

CDR3 residues: CSARDMGNEQYF. CDR3 in DNA: TGCAGTGCTAGAGATATGGGGAACGAGCAGTACTTC. This rearrangement joins TRBV20-1 to TRBJ2-7; D remains unclear. The germline CDR1 and CDR2 sequences are DFQATT and SNEGSKA (reference sequence). The length of the CDR3 is 12 residues. Trimming removed 0 bases from V and 5 bases from J, with 8 bases in between.

This sequence joins TRBV14 and TRBJ2-3; 7 positions agree with TRBD2. CDR1 SGHDN and CDR2 FVKESK come from the germline V gene. This CDR3 has 15 residues. V lost 3 bases, J lost 6 bases, and 9 bases stayed unmatched. CDR3 in amino acids: CASSHFGGSMDTQYF. CDR3 in DNA: TGTGCCAGCAGCCATTTCGGCGGGAGTATGGATACGCAGTATTTT.

The chain carries TRBV4-3 and TRBJ2-1, with 8 bases matching TRBD1. There are 18 residues in the CDR3. The V gene end was trimmed by 0 bases and the J gene end by 0 bases; junction bases not matched to a gene: 7. Germline CDR1 LGHNA, CDR2 YSLEER. CDR3 in DNA: TGCGCCAGCAGCCAAGATTCGTGGGACAGGAGCTCCTACAATGAGCAGTTCTTC. This codes for CASSQDSWDRSSYNEQFF.

The chain is built from TRBV3-1 and TRBJ1-1; D gene unclear. Germline values: CDR1 LGHDT, CDR2 YNNKEL (reference sequence). CDR3 size: 15 residues. Trimming pared 0 bases from V and 1 base from J, leaving 9 bases between. CDR3 loop: CASSQELGRNTEAFF. The DNA for the CDR3 is TGTGCCAGCAGCCAAGAACTAGGCAGGAACACTGAAGCTTTCTTT. The variable domain in full, completed from reference TRBV3-1 and TRBJ1-1, reads DTAVSQTPKYLVTQMGNDKSIKCEQNLGHDTMYWYKQDSKKFLKIMFSYNNKELIINETVPNRFSPKSPDKAHLNLHINSLELGDSAVYFCASSQELGRNTEAFFGQGTRLTVV.

This clonotype was found many times. This chain uses TRBV3-1 with TRBJ1-5; D is unresolved. The length of the CDR3 is 15 residues. V dropped 2 bases and J dropped 4 bases, with 12 bases sitting between them. The germline gives CDR1 LGHDT, CDR2 YNNKEL (reference sequence). CDR3 coding DNA: TGTGCCAGCAGCCAACAGCTGGCGGGTAATCAGCCCCAGCATTTT. Protein sequence: CASSQQLAGNQPQHF. Full variable domain (rest looked up from reference TRBV3-1 and TRBJ1-5): DTAVSQTPKYLVTQMGNDKSIKCEQNLGHDTMYWYKQDSKKFLKIMFSYNNKELIINETVPNRFSPKSPDKAHLNLHINSLELGDSAVYFCASSQQLAGNQPQHFGDGTRLSIL.

This clonotype showed up many times. The V call is TRBV7-6, the J call TRBJ2-5; TRBD1 aligns across 8 bases. This CDR3 has 17 amino acids. With 1 base clipped from V and 8 bases from J, the junction kept 15 bases outside the gene matches. CDR1 SGHVS and CDR2 FNYEAQ come from the germline V gene. This CDR3 is CASSLVARGQGMITQYF. In DNA, the CDR3 is TGTGCCAGCAGCTTAGTGGCGCGAGGACAGGGAATGATCACCCAGTACTTC.

As for this clonotype: Without the conserved terminal phenylalanine or tryptophan, this CDR3 likely stems from a read error. The J gene is TRBJ1-4, the V gene TRBV19; TRBD1 is a possible D gene (5 bases). This CDR3 spans 14 amino acids. Between the trimmed V and J ends, which lost 7 bases and 4 bases, there was a span of 13 bases. Germline CDR1 is LNHDA and CDR2 is SQIVND (reference sequence). CDR3 amino acids: CASTQDSDNEKLFL. In nucleotides, the CDR3 is TGTGCCAGTACCCAAGACAGTGATAATGAAAAACTGTTTTTG.

This clonotype came up many times. The V and J genes are TRBV11-1 and TRBJ2-1; possibly TRBD2 for D (5 bases). There are 13 residues in the CDR3. CDR1 and CDR2 (germline): SGHAT, FQDESV (reference sequence). Trimming stripped 1 base from V and 5 bases from J, with 6 bases between. CDR3 loop: CASSLGADNEQFF. In nucleotides, the CDR3 is TGTGCCAGCAGCTTAGGAGCGGACAATGAGCAGTTCTTC.

This rearrangement joins TRBV12-3 or TRBV12-4 to TRBJ2-5; TRBD1 is a possible D gene (5 bases). Trimming stripped 9 bases from V and 0 bases from J, with 8 bases between. This CDR3 region has 12 residues. CDR3 in DNA: TGTGCCAGTCGGACATACCAAGAGACCCAGTACTTC. Its protein is CASRTYQETQYF.

This clonotype was found many times. The chain carries TRBV2 and TRBJ1-3; D gene unclear. CDR1 SNHLY and CDR2 FYNNEI come from the germline V gene. Trimming left V 3 bases short and J 0 bases short, with 9 bases between. CDR3 size: 15 residues. CDR3 loop: CASSEGGSSGNTIYF. The CDR3 bases are TGTGCCAGCAGTGAGGGAGGGAGCTCTGGAAACACCATATATTTT.

A few counts support this clonotype. This chain uses TRBV29-1 with TRBJ2-5; D is unclear. The V gene lost 6 bases and the J gene lost 2 bases, with 13 bases spanning the gap. Germline V lookup: CDR1 SQVTM, CDR2 ANQGSEA. This CDR3 is 13 amino acids long. This chain's CDR3 is CSVGTELQETQYF. In DNA, the CDR3 is TGCAGCGTCGGTACAGAATTACAAGAGACCCAGTACTTC.